The clone carrying this T cell receptor beta chain was picked up a small number of times. Its antigen remains unknown. The sample is drawn from a study of blood T cells in healthy people across ages. Regarding the study as a whole: As age increased, TCR beta diversity per million T cells fell in a roughly linear fashion. Donors of long life had a larger count of naive CD4+ cells and greater diversity than aged donors.

Trimming cost V 0 bases and J 5 bases; bases outside gene matches: 4. The germline CDR1 and CDR2 sequences are MNHEY and SVGAGI. The CDR3 contains 15 residues. A J-beta primer mix and a sample-barcoded 5' primer were used in a second PCR of about 7 to 11 cycles. Each sample provided no less than 3 million CDR3-containing paired-end reads. TCRdb ran MiXCR on the 5' RACE reads and lists one entry per CDR3 protein. This table has approximately 780,000 distinct CDR3 sequences, about 26% appearing once. In addition, the sample was reused for a study of T cells of mothers and their children.

Input material: blood. The rearrangement uses TRBV6-5 and TRBJ2-5, with 9 positions matching TRBD2. This receptor was identified in a boy younger than 18 in good health. As DNA, the CDR3 is TGTGCCAGCAGTTACTCGATAACTAGCGGGGAGACCCAGTACTTC. It yields the protein CASSYSITSGETQYF.